Listed below are T cell receptor beta chains from one sample, sequenced in a study of monozygotic twins with inflammatory bowel disease. TCRdb re-called the 5' RACE reads, yielding one record per CDR3 amino acid sequence without DNA. Its clone listing holds 200,000 to 250,000 distinct CDR3 sequences. Sequenced sample: blood. These TCRs come from a human donor with ulcerative colitis or Crohn's disease, or a healthy co-twin of an affected twin (not recorded which). Each CDR3 is given with its conserved first and last residue. Each record gives: V gene, J gene, CDR3 protein.

V: TRBV24-1; J: TRBJ2-3; CDR3: CATSAGQGTDTQYF
V: TRBV20-1; J: TRBJ2-7; CDR3: CSASPSMVTGGFHEQYF
V: TRBV19; J: TRBJ1-1; CDR3: CASSPDRSLNTEAFF
V: TRBV11-2; J: TRBJ2-5; CDR3: CASSLGGTVLVRKETQYF
V: TRBV6-2/TRBV6-3; J: TRBJ1-5; CDR3: CASSYRTDSNQPQHF
V: TRBV6-2/TRBV6-3; J: TRBJ2-3; CDR3: CASSYGDSGRYTDTQYF
V: TRBV19; J: TRBJ1-2; CDR3: CASSRPGQVIGYTF
V: TRBV12-3/TRBV12-4; J: TRBJ1-1; CDR3: CASSPDPVGAFF
V: TRBV7-9; J: TRBJ2-2; CDR3: CASSYPRSRDTGELFF
V: TRBV27; J: TRBJ1-2; CDR3: CASSLGSGAFYGYTF
V: TRBV7-6; J: TRBJ2-5; CDR3: CASSLAGAKWETQYF
V: TRBV12-3/TRBV12-4; J: TRBJ2-2; CDR3: CASSFEGGRVTGELFF
V: TRBV3-1; J: TRBJ2-7; CDR3: CAAGGASGEQYF
V: TRBV2; J: TRBJ1-6; CDR3: CASTGTFNSPLHF
V: TRBV12-3/TRBV12-4; J: TRBJ1-1; CDR3: CASSEYGTEAFF
V: TRBV29-1; J: TRBJ2-1; CDR3: CSVGSERSSYNEQFF
V: TRBV5-1; J: TRBJ1-5; CDR3: CASSPGTGLNQPQHF
V: TRBV5-4; J: TRBJ2-5; CDR3: CASSLDGQIGETQYF
V: TRBV7-2; J: TRBJ1-2; CDR3: CASSLAQDYGYTF
V: TRBV5-1; J: TRBJ1-1; CDR3: CASSEGGGMNTEAFF
V: TRBV19; J: TRBJ2-4; CDR3: CASTGRASGRGVAKNIQYF
V: TRBV12-3/TRBV12-4; J: TRBJ2-5; CDR3: CASTPGLAVEETQYF
V: TRBV19; J: TRBJ1-2; CDR3: CASGRDGGYTF
V: TRBV7-7; J: TRBJ2-2; CDR3: CASSLAGFVNTGELFF
V: TRBV11-2; J: TRBJ1-5; CDR3: CASSLTGATEPQHF
V: TRBV7-9; J: TRBJ1-4; CDR3: CASSLNAGSEKLFF
V: TRBV7-9; J: TRBJ1-1; CDR3: CASSLGSYRPNTEAFF
V: TRBV12-3/TRBV12-4; J: TRBJ1-1; CDR3: CATAGQGDTEAFF
V: TRBV6-2/TRBV6-3; J: TRBJ1-2; CDR3: CASSYRTITVNYGYTF
V: TRBV24-1; J: TRBJ2-2; CDR3: CATSEPNTGDLFF
V: TRBV5-1; J: TRBJ2-5; CDR3: CASSLDLGETQYF
V: TRBV7-2; J: TRBJ2-5; CDR3: CASSLRAAATYQETQYF
V: TRBV5-1; J: TRBJ1-2; CDR3: CASREEARGVYGYTF
V: TRBV20-1; J: TRBJ2-7; CDR3: CSAREDYEQYF
V: TRBV6-1; J: TRBJ1-5; CDR3: CASSEKHLQHF
V: TRBV10-3; J: TRBJ1-1; CDR3: CAISERVGTEAFF
V: TRBV12-3/TRBV12-4; J: TRBJ1-4; CDR3: CASRFGQGSRNEKLFF
V: TRBV15; J: TRBJ2-1; CDR3: CATSKDLTSRDERFF
V: TRBV28; J: TRBJ2-5; CDR3: CASRPPGPSQETQYF